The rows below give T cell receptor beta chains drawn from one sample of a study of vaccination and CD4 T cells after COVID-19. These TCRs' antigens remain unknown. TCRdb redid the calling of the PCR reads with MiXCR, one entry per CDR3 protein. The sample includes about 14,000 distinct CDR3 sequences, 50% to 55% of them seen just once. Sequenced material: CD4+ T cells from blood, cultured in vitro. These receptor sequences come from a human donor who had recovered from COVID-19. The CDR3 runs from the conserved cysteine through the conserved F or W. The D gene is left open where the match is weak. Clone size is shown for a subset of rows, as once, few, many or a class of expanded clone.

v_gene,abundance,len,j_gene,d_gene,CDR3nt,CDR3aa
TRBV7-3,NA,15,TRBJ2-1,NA,TGTGCCAGCAGCTTAACTAGGACTAACTACAATGAGCAGTTCTTC,CASSLTRTNYNEQFF
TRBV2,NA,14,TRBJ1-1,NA,TGTGCCAGCAGTGAAGAGGTGGCGAACACTGAAGCTTTCTTT,CASSEEVANTEAFF
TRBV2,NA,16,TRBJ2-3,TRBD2,TGTGCCAGCAGGGACGGACTAGCGGGAGGAACAGATACGCAGTATTTT,CASRDGLAGGTDTQYF
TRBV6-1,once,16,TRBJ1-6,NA,TGTGCCAGCAGTCCTCAGCTGAGCTCCTATAATTCACCCCTCCACTTT,CASSPQLSSYNSPLHF
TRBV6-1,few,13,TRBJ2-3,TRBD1,TGTGCCAGCGGGGGACAGAACACAGATACGCAGTATTTT,CASGGQNTDTQYF
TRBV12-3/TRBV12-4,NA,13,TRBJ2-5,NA,TGTGCCAGCAGTTTACTGGACCAAGAGACCCAGTACTTC,CASSLLDQETQYF
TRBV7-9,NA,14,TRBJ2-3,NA,TGTGCCGCTACGGTTGTGGTGGGCACAGATACGCAGTATTTT,CAATVVVGTDTQYF
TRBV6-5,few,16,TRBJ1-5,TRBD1,TGTGCCAGCAGTTTAACAGGGGCCCCGGGCAATCAGCCCCAGCATTTT,CASSLTGAPGNQPQHF
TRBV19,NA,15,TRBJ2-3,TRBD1,TGTGCCAGTAGCACGACAGGGACGGGCACAGATACGCAGTATTTT,CASSTTGTGTDTQYF
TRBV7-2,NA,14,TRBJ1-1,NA,TGTGCCAGCAGCTACCGAGGGGGAGACACTGAAGCTTTCTTT,CASSYRGGDTEAFF
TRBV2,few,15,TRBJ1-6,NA,TGTGCCAGCAGTGGACAGGCCGGCTATAATTCACCCCTCCACTTT,CASSGQAGYNSPLHF
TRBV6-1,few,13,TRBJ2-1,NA,TGTGCCAGCAGTGTCCAGCCGAACAATGAGCAGTTCTTC,CASSVQPNNEQFF
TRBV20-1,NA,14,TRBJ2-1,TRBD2,TGCAGTGCCGACCCGGGACTAGGTATGCATGAGCAGTTCTTC,CSADPGLGMHEQFF
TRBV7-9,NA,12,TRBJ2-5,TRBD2,TGTGCCAGCAGCTCGGGAGGGGGGACCCAGTACTTC,CASSSGGGTQYF
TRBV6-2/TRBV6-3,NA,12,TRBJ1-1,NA,TGTGCCAGCATACCACGGGGCTGGGTTGCTTTCTTT,CASIPRGWVAFF
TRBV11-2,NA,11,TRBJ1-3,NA,TGTGCCAGCAGCCAAGGAAACACCATATATTTT,CASSQGNTIYF
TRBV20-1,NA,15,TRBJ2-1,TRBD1,TGCAGTGCCCGAGCTTGGGGACAGGGCTACAATGAGCAGTTCTTC,CSARAWGQGYNEQFF
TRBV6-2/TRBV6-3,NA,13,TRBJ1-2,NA,TGTGCCAGCAGTGGGACACTCAACTATGGCTACACCTTC,CASSGTLNYGYTF
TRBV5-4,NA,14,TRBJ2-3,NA,TGTGCCAGCAGCTCCCAGGGGCCCACAGATACGCAGTATTTT,CASSSQGPTDTQYF
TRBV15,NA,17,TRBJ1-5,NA,TGTGCCACCAGCCGAAAAAATGGGAGAATTAGCAATCAGCCCCAGCATTTT,CATSRKNGRISNQPQHF
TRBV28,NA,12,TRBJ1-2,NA,TGTGCCAGCAGTACGCCTACGGGCGGCTACACCTTC,CASSTPTGGYTF
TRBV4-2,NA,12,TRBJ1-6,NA,TGTGCCAGCAGCCAGACAGGTTCACCCCTCCACTTT,CASSQTGSPLHF
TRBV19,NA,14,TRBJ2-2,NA,TGTGCCAGTATGCGGGGCGTGAACACCGGGGAGCTGTTTTTT,CASMRGVNTGELFF
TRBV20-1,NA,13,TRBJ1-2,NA,TGCAGTGCTACCCACCGGCAAACAGGGGGCTACACCTTC,CSATHRQTGGYTF
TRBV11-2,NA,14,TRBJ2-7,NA,TGTGCCAGCAGCTTGTTTGGCGAATCCTACGAGCAGTACTTC,CASSLFGESYEQYF
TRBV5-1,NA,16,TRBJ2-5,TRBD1,TGCGCCAGCAGCCTAGGGACAGGGGGCACCCTGGAGACCCAGTACTTC,CASSLGTGGTLETQYF
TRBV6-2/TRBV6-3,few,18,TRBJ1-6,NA,TGTGCCAGCAGCCACTCCTCACTTCGACAGAGATATAATTCACCCCTCCACTTT,CASSHSSLRQRYNSPLHF
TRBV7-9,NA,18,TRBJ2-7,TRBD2,TGTGCCAGCAGCCAATCGCTCAGCGGGAGGGCCCTCGGTTACGAGCAGTACTTC,CASSQSLSGRALGYEQYF
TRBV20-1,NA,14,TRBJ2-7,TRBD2,TGCAGTGCTAGATGGACTAGCGGAAGTTACGAGCAGTACTTC,CSARWTSGSYEQYF
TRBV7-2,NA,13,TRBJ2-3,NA,TGTGCCAGCAGCTTAGGGGGGACCGATACGCAGTATTTT,CASSLGGTDTQYF
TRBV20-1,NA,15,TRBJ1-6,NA,TGCAGTGCTAGAGGGGGGGATAGTCCGGATTCACCCCTCCACTTT,CSARGGDSPDSPLHF
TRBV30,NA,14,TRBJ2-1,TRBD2,TGTGCCTGGAGTGTACCGACTAGCTCAAATGAGCAGTTCTTC,CAWSVPTSSNEQFF
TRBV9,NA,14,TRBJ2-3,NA,TGTGCCAGCTCGAAAGCGGGCCTCACAGATACGCAGTATTTT,CASSKAGLTDTQYF
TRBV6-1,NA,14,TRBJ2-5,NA,TGTGCCAGCATTTTCACGGGAGCGGTGGAGACCCAGTACTTC,CASIFTGAVETQYF
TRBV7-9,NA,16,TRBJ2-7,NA,TGTGCCAGCAGCCACACCACTGGGAGGAAGATCGACGAGCAGTACTTC,CASSHTTGRKIDEQYF